The next 25 T cell receptor beta chains were all read from a single sample in a study of OX40 agonist ivuxolimab in advanced cancers. The method was immunoSEQ multiplex PCR; TCRdb's version includes in-frame clones alone and lacks a portion of them. The profile shows approximately 9,500 clones, around three fifths of them singletons. The sample consisted of CD4+ or CD8+ T cells sorted from blood, taken in a trial of the OX40 agonist ivuxolimab. These receptors were obtained from an adult with an advanced solid tumor such as melanoma, head and neck, liver or kidney cancer.

This clone occurred a few times. V gene TRBV19 combines with J gene TRBJ1-5; a weak D match, TRBD1 (5 bases). This CDR3 is 13 amino acids long. V was pared by 10 bases and J by 5 bases, with 15 bases between. CDR1 and CDR2 (germline): LNHDA, SQIVND (reference sequence). The CDR3, as DNA: TGTGCCACTGACAGTGAAGGGTATCAGCCCCAGCATTTT. Protein: CATDSEGYQPQHF.

This clone was found once. The chain combines TRBV5-1 with TRBJ2-1; 11 nucleotides align to TRBD2. Unmatched junction bases numbered 6, after V lost 5 bases and J lost 2 bases. Germline V gene data show CDR1 as SGHRS and CDR2 as YFSETQ. This CDR3 region has 16 residues. CDR3 protein: CASSQTSGATYNEQFF. The CDR3 DNA reads as TGCGCCAGCAGTCAGACTAGCGGGGCAACCTACAATGAGCAGTTCTTC.

This clone was observed a few times. The chain joins TRBV29-1 to TRBJ1-1, with D possibly TRBD1 on 5 matching bases. The CDR3 spans 12 residues. Germline V CDR1 and CDR2: SQVTM, ANQGSEA. Deletions cut 1 base from V and 7 bases from J, with 10 bases between. The CDR3 loop reads CSVEVTDIEAFF. In DNA form, the CDR3 reads TGCAGCGTTGAAGTTACGGACATTGAAGCTTTCTTT.

J is TRBJ2-7 and V is TRBV2, with D maybe TRBD2 (6 bases). CDR1 is SNHLY, CDR2 FYNNEI, per germline. Trimming removed 7 bases at V and 4 bases at J, with 11 bases between. This CDR3 comprises 12 residues. Written as DNA, the CDR3 is TGTGCCAGCACCCAGGGAGGATACGAGCAGTACTTC. This codes for CASTQGGYEQYF.

The chain carries TRBV6-5 and TRBJ2-5; 7 nucleotides match TRBD2. Per germline, CDR1 MNHEY and CDR2 SVGAGI. Unmatched junction bases numbered 10, after V lost 6 bases and J lost 3 bases. The CDR3 length is 15 residues. CDR3 amino acids: CASRPPREGKETQYF. CDR3 in DNA: TGTGCCAGCAGGCCCCCCAGGGAGGGGAAAGAGACCCAGTACTTC.

The genes are TRBV4-3 and TRBJ2-3; D gene unclear. The germline V and J ends were trimmed by 0 bases and 4 bases, with 14 bases remaining between them. Germline assignment: CDR1 LGHNA and CDR2 YSLEER. CDR3 length equals 16 residues. DNA of the CDR3: TGCGCCAGCAGCCAAGATGAGAACAGCTTTTCAGATACGCAGTATTTT. Its translation is CASSQDENSFSDTQYF.

The V and J genes are TRBV6-1 and TRBJ2-7; TRBD1 matches at 9 bases. Germline V lookup: CDR1 MNHNS, CDR2 SASEGT. The CDR3 extends over 15 amino acids. The ends lost 1 base at V and 6 bases at J; junction bases unmatched: 7. The CDR3 here is CASSEGTGVMVEQYF. CDR3 DNA sequence: TGTGCCAGCAGTGAAGGGACAGGGGTCATGGTCGAGCAGTACTTC.

The chain links TRBV7-8 to TRBJ1-6, with 10 positions matching TRBD1. The V gene end was trimmed by 5 bases and the J gene end by 5 bases; junction bases not matched to a gene: 3. The CDR3 consists of 15 residues. Germline lookup yields CDR1 SGHVS and CDR2 FQNEAQ. The CDR3 loop reads CASSVGTGDNSPLHF. CDR3 in DNA: TGTGCCAGCAGCGTCGGGACAGGGGATAATTCACCCCTCCACTTT.

This clone was seen more than once but under ten times. This chain connects TRBV9 to TRBJ1-1, with 8 bases identical to TRBD1. From germline, CDR1 is SGDLS and CDR2 YYNGEE. The CDR3 contains 13 residues. Germline trimming cut 4 bases from V and 6 bases from J; bases unmatched to any gene: 5. The CDR3 DNA reads TGTGCCAGCAGCCCAGGGGGCGGACCTGAAGCTTTCTTT. Its translation: CASSPGGGPEAFF.

The genes are TRBV2 and TRBJ1-1; 9 bases line up with TRBD1. J was trimmed by 0 bases and V by 4 bases; bases with no gene match: 9. The CDR3 length is 17 residues. Germline loops: CDR1 SNHLY, CDR2 FYNNEI. CDR3 sequence: CASSGDRVLIMNTEAFF. CDR3 coding DNA: TGTGCCAGCAGTGGGGACAGGGTCCTCATTATGAACACTGAAGCTTTCTTT. Full variable domain (rest looked up from reference TRBV2 and TRBJ1-1): EPEVTQTPSHQVTQMGQEVILRCVPISNHLYFYWYRQILGQKVEFLVSFYNNEISEKSEIFDDQFSVERPDGSNFTLKIRSTKLEDSAMYFCASSGDRVLIMNTEAFFGQGTRLTVV.

The chain couples TRBV28 to TRBJ2-5, with 9 bases that match TRBD2. CDR1 and CDR2 (germline): MDHEN, SYDVKM. CDR3 length: 15 residues. The V gene end was trimmed by 6 bases and the J gene end by 3 bases; junction bases not matched to a gene: 8. CDR3 amino acids: CASSHERLAEETQYF. The CDR3 DNA is TGTGCCAGCAGCCACGAGCGACTAGCGGAAGAGACCCAGTACTTC.

The V and J genes are TRBV6-6 and TRBJ2-7, with D tentatively TRBD2 (5 bases). V was cut by 3 bases and J by 7 bases, with 16 bases left in between. The germline V gene encodes CDR1 MNHNY and CDR2 SVGAGI (reference sequence). The CDR3 is made up of 14 amino acids. The CDR3 DNA follows: TGTGCCAGCAGTTATGTGGGAGACCGACGAGAGCAGTACTTC. Residues: CASSYVGDRREQYF.

This clone is labeled medium-sized. CDR3 region: CASRSMDGNTEAFF. CDR3 sequence (DNA): TGTGCCAGCAGATCGATGGACGGGAACACTGAAGCTTTCTTT. V gene TRBV9 combines with J gene TRBJ1-1; D is uncertain. V was cut by 5 bases and J by 1 base, with 12 bases left in between. The CDR3 contains 14 residues. Germline CDR1 and CDR2: SGDLS and YYNGEE.

This clone was counted once. V usage is TRBV27 and J usage is TRBJ1-1; D unclear. This CDR3 has 17 residues. The germline CDR1 and CDR2 sequences are MNHEY and SMNVEV (reference sequence). The V gene lost 4 bases and the J gene lost 3 bases, with 21 bases spanning the gap. CDR3 DNA sequence: TGTGCCAGCAGTTCTCCCCCCGGACCGTGGTCGGACACTGAAGCTTTCTTT. Encoded protein: CASSSPPGPWSDTEAFF.

This rearrangement joins TRBV7-9 to TRBJ2-7; 7 nucleotides line up with TRBD1. V trimming: 2 bases; J trimming: 4 bases; junction bases outside the gene matches: 5. From germline, CDR1 is SEHNR and CDR2 FQNEAQ (reference sequence). CDR3 length equals 14 residues. In nucleotides, the CDR3 is TGTGCCAGCAGCTTAACAGGGGAAATTTACGAGCAGTACTTC. This encodes CASSLTGEIYEQYF.

A few counts support this clone. This rearrangement joins TRBV27 to TRBJ2-7, with D unresolved. Trimming left V 6 bases short and J 2 bases short, with 11 bases between. Germline loops: CDR1 MNHEY, CDR2 SMNVEV (reference sequence). The CDR3 length is 13 residues. This chain's CDR3 is CASSSLNTYEQYF. CDR3 DNA sequence: TGTGCCAGCAGCTCCCTGAACACCTACGAGCAGTACTTC.

This clone occurred once. V and J are TRBV27 and TRBJ2-7; 12 positions agree with TRBD2. V trimming: 5 bases; J trimming: 2 bases; junction bases outside the gene matches: 4. This CDR3 spans 15 amino acids. Germline values: CDR1 MNHEY, CDR2 SMNVEV (reference sequence). DNA of the CDR3: TGTGCCAGCAGTATGGGACTAGCGGGTACCTACGAGCAGTACTTC. It specifies CASSMGLAGTYEQYF.

The chain combines TRBV5-5 with TRBJ2-7, with D possibly TRBD1 on 6 matching bases. The length of the CDR3 is 15 residues. Trimming left V 4 bases short and J 2 bases short, with 16 bases between. Germline CDR1 is SGHKS and CDR2 is YYEKEE (reference sequence). CDR3 in amino acids: CASSRGIGGPYEQYF. CDR3 nucleotide sequence: TGTGCCAGCAGCAGGGGGATAGGGGGTCCCTACGAGCAGTACTTC.

This clone showed up just a few times. The gene calls are TRBV7-8 and TRBJ2-5, with 7 nucleotides matching TRBD1. Germline-derived CDR1 and CDR2 are SGHVS and FQNEAQ. The CDR3 consists of 15 residues. With 5 bases clipped from V and 4 bases from J, the junction kept 10 bases outside the gene matches. CDR3 protein: CASSPERGHLETQYF. In nucleotides, the CDR3 is TGTGCCAGCAGCCCTGAGAGGGGGCATCTAGAGACCCAGTACTTC.

V usage is TRBV4-3 and J usage is TRBJ2-7; D is ambiguous. V was cut by 0 bases and J by 5 bases, with 14 bases left in between. Germline assignment: CDR1 LGHNA and CDR2 YSLEER. The CDR3 length is 15 residues. CDR3 sequence: CASSQERIVPHEQYF. As DNA, the CDR3 is TGCGCCAGCAGCCAAGAAAGGATAGTCCCCCACGAGCAGTACTTC.

CDR3 nucleotide sequence: TGTGCCAGCAGTTTAGGGGACAACCATTACGAGCAGTACTTC. It codes for CASSLGDNHYEQYF. The rearrangement links TRBV27 to TRBJ2-5; D is possibly TRBD1 (6 bases). The end of the DNA is better explained by TRBJ2-7, so the J call may be wrong. This CDR3 is 14 amino acids long. CDR1 and CDR2 from the germline V gene are MNHEY and SMNVEV (reference sequence).

This clone was counted a single time. The chain joins TRBV13 to TRBJ2-1; the D gene is possibly TRBD1 (6 bases). Deletions cut 5 bases from V and 10 bases from J, with 21 bases between. From germline, CDR1 is PRHDT and CDR2 FYEKMQ (reference sequence). The CDR3 has 15 amino acids. The CDR3 sequence is CASSALLMGAREQFF. Written as DNA, the CDR3 is TGTGCCAGCAGCGCCCTTCTAATGGGGGCGCGGGAGCAGTTCTTC. The full variable domain, with the rest looked up from reference TRBV13 and TRBJ2-1, is AAGVIQSPRHLIKEKRETATLKCYPIPRHDTVYWYQQGPGQDPQFLISFYEKMQSDKGSIPDRFSAQQFSDYHSELNMSSLELGDSALYFCASSALLMGAREQFFGPGTRLTVL.

V gene TRBV28 combines with J gene TRBJ2-2, with D maybe TRBD2 (6 bases). The CDR3 runs to 14 residues. The V and J ends lost 4 bases and 4 bases respectively, with 10 bases between them. Looked up from germline, CDR1 is MDHEN and CDR2 is SYDVKM. DNA for the CDR3: TGTGCCAGCAGTTCCCGGAGGGGCACCGGGGAGCTGTTTTTT. It yields the protein CASSSRRGTGELFF.

The chain is built from TRBV6-5 and TRBJ2-7; a weak D match, TRBD1 (6 bases). V was clipped by 4 bases and J by 2 bases, with 18 bases between them. In germline, CDR1 is MNHEY, CDR2 SVGAGI. CDR3 size: 16 residues. The CDR3 DNA is TGTGCCAGCAGTTTAGGTACTTTGGGGACACCCTACGAGCAGTACTTC. As protein: CASSLGTLGTPYEQYF.

The chain is built from TRBV6-6 and TRBJ2-7, with 8 bases that match TRBD1. Germline V gene lookup returns CDR1 MNHNY and CDR2 SVGAGI (reference sequence). Trimming cost V 6 bases and J 5 bases; bases outside gene matches: 9. CDR3 size: 14 residues. The CDR3 region is CASRQPDRDDEQYF. The CDR3 DNA reads as TGTGCCAGCAGACAACCGGACAGGGACGACGAGCAGTACTTC.